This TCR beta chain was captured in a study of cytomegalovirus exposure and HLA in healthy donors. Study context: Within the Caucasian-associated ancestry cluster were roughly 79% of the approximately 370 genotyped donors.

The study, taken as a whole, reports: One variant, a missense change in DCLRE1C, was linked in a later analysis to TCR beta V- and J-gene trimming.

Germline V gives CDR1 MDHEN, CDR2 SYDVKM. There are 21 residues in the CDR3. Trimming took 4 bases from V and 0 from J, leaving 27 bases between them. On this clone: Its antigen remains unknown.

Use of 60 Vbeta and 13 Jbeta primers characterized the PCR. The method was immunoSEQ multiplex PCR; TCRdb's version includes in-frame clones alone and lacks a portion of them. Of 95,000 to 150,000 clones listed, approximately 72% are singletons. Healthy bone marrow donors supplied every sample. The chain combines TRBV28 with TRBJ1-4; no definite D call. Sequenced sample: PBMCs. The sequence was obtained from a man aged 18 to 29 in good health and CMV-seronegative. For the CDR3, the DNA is TGTGCCAGCAGTTCCCGCAGCGGGAATATTGTAGCGGGCGCAACTAATGAAAAACTGTTTTTT. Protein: CASSSRSGNIVAGATNEKLFF.